What follows are 15 T cell receptor beta chains derived from one specimen sequenced in a study of T cell responses to AZD1222 COVID-19 vaccine. The table came from immunoSEQ multiplex PCR; TCRdb's copy has only in-frame clones and leaves some out. The data show about 200,000 clones, just over 90% seen once. The sequencing here drew on peripheral blood, taken 28 days after the second AZD1222 dose. These receptors came from an adult who received the AZD1222 COVID-19 vaccine.

V and J are TRBV29-1 and TRBJ1-1, with 8 bases matching TRBD1. Trimming cost V 6 bases and J 6 bases; bases outside gene matches: 6. Germline V gene sequence: CDR1 SQVTM, CDR2 ANQGSEA. The CDR3 runs 12 residues. The CDR3 coding sequence is TGCAGCGTGGGCCAGGGGGCCGCTGAAGCTTTCTTT. Its protein is CSVGQGAAEAFF.

The rearrangement joins TRBV5-1 to TRBJ2-3; no firm D call. The CDR3 runs 12 residues. V lost 5 bases and J 3 bases, leaving 7 bases between the germline ends. Germline V lookup: CDR1 SGHRS, CDR2 YFSETQ. The CDR3 loop reads CASRMSTDTQYF. The CDR3 bases are TGCGCCAGCAGGATGTCAACAGATACGCAGTATTTT.

The chain uses TRBV9 and TRBJ1-5, with 7 bases that match TRBD1. With 3 bases clipped from V and 3 bases from J, the junction kept 9 bases outside the gene matches. This CDR3 comprises 16 residues. Germline V gives CDR1 SGDLS, CDR2 YYNGEE. CDR3 loop: CASSAGTGAVNQPQHF. As DNA, the CDR3 is TGTGCCAGCAGCGCGGGCACAGGGGCCGTCAATCAGCCCCAGCATTTT.

The chain recombines TRBV29-1 with TRBJ1-1; D possibly corresponds to TRBD1 (6 bases). CDR1 is SQVTM, CDR2 ANQGSEA, per germline. With 7 bases removed from V and 2 bases from J, the gap between germline ends came to 11 bases. This CDR3 region has 12 residues. CDR3 amino acids: CSADRSNTEAFF. The CDR3 nucleotides are TGCAGCGCAGACAGGAGTAACACTGAAGCTTTCTTT.

The gene calls are TRBV9 and TRBJ2-2, with D tentatively TRBD2 (5 bases). This CDR3 has 15 amino acids. The V gene lost 8 bases and the J gene lost 3 bases, with 17 bases spanning the gap. The germline V gene encodes CDR1 SGDLS and CDR2 YYNGEE. CDR3 coding DNA: TGTGCCAGTACTCGGACTCCTTCTTACACCGGGGAGCTGTTTTTT. Translating gives CASTRTPSYTGELFF. Full variable domain (remainder filled in from reference TRBV9 and TRBJ2-2): DSGVTQTPKHLITATGQRVTLRCSPRSGDLSVYWYQQSLDQGLQFLIQYYNGEERAKGNILERFSAQQFPDLHSELNLSSLELGDSALYFCASTRTPSYTGELFFGEGSRLTVL.

The V and J genes are TRBV6-5 and TRBJ1-6; tentative D call: TRBD1 (6 bases). CDR3 length equals 15 residues. V was pared by 1 base and J by 7 bases, with 11 bases between. Germline CDR1 reads MNHEY; CDR2 reads SVGAGI. The CDR3 DNA sequence: TGTGCCAGCAGTTACTGGACAGTGGAGAATTCACCCCTCCACTTT. Amino acid sequence: CASSYWTVENSPLHF.

The chain couples TRBV5-1 to TRBJ1-5, with a possible D match to TRBD1 (5 bases). The CDR3 runs to 15 residues. Trimming pared 0 bases from V and 5 bases from J, leaving 12 bases between. CDR1 and CDR2 (germline): SGHRS, YFSETQ. As DNA, the CDR3 is TGCGCCAGCAGCTTGGGGGGGGAGGACCATCAGCCCCAGCATTTT. Translated, it gives CASSLGGEDHQPQHF.

This clone was found a few times. The chain has TRBV28 and TRBJ2-7; no clear D gene. The CDR3 has 12 amino acids. Germline CDR1 is MDHEN and CDR2 is SYDVKM. The ends were cut back, 2 bases at V and 3 bases at J, with 5 bases in the middle. The CDR3 spells CASSLVSYEQYF. As DNA, the CDR3 is TGTGCCAGCAGTTTAGTCAGCTACGAGCAGTACTTC.

The rearrangement links TRBV28 to TRBJ2-7; D might be TRBD2 (7 bases). CDR1 and CDR2 (germline): MDHEN, SYDVKM. The CDR3 spans 14 residues. The V end lost 5 bases, the J end lost 7 bases, and 18 bases lay between the germline ends. CDR3 coding DNA: TGTGCCAGCAGTAGATGGGGGGCGGGGGCGGAGCAGTACTTC. This translates into CASSRWGAGAEQYF.

V usage is TRBV19 and J usage is TRBJ2-7; maybe TRBD1 (5 bases). Between the trimmed V and J ends, which lost 3 bases and 3 bases, there was a span of 15 bases. Germline-derived CDR1 and CDR2 are LNHDA and SQIVND (reference sequence). This CDR3 contains 15 residues. The CDR3 loop reads CASSIGFGAVYEQYF. CDR3 DNA sequence: TGTGCCAGTAGTATCGGGTTTGGGGCCGTCTACGAGCAGTACTTC.

V is TRBV6-4 and J is TRBJ2-2; D not resolved. This CDR3 comprises 15 residues. CDR1 is MRHNA and CDR2 is SNTAGT in the germline V gene. V dropped 2 bases and J dropped 5 bases, with 12 bases sitting between them. DNA for the CDR3: TGTGCCAGCAGTGACGCACATACAGTGACCGGGGAGCTGTTTTTT. Its translation is CASSDAHTVTGELFF.

The chain couples TRBV6-1 to TRBJ2-2; 14 bases are shared with TRBD2. Germline V gene data show CDR1 as MNHNS and CDR2 as SASEGT. Trimming at V came to 3 bases and at J to 3 bases, leaving 12 bases not matched to a gene. This CDR3 region has 20 residues. The chain's CDR3 is CASSEKKTSGRAWDTGELFF. The CDR3, as DNA: TGTGCCAGCAGTGAGAAGAAGACTAGCGGGAGGGCCTGGGACACCGGGGAGCTGTTTTTT.

The V call is TRBV27, the J call TRBJ1-1; 8 bases fit TRBD1. CDR1 is MNHEY and CDR2 is SMNVEV in the germline V gene (reference sequence). Trimming at V came to 4 bases and at J to 1 base, leaving 5 bases not matched to a gene. The CDR3 spans 15 residues. CDR3 nucleotides: TGTGCCAGCAGTTCGACAGGGGATAGGAACACTGAAGCTTTCTTT. This encodes CASSSTGDRNTEAFF.

The CDR3 bases are TGTGCCAGCAGACAACTACAGTACCAAGAGACCCAGTACTTC. Translation gives CASRQLQYQETQYF. The rearrangement uses TRBV3-1 (or the pseudogene TRBV3-2) and TRBJ2-5; D gene uncertain. The CDR3 extends over 14 amino acids. V was pared by 6 bases and J by 0 bases, with 11 bases between. Germline V gene data show CDR1 as LGHDT and CDR2 as YNNKEL (reference sequence).

This clone was seen just once. This chain uses TRBV28 with TRBJ1-4; D is possibly TRBD1 (5 bases). CDR3 length: 15 amino acids. Between the trimmed V and J ends, which lost 4 bases and 8 bases, there was a span of 17 bases. Per the germline V gene, CDR1 is MDHEN and CDR2 is SYDVKM. The CDR3, as DNA: TGTGCCAGCAGTTCGGGGGGAACAGGTGCCGAAAAACTGTTTTTT. As protein: CASSSGGTGAEKLFF.